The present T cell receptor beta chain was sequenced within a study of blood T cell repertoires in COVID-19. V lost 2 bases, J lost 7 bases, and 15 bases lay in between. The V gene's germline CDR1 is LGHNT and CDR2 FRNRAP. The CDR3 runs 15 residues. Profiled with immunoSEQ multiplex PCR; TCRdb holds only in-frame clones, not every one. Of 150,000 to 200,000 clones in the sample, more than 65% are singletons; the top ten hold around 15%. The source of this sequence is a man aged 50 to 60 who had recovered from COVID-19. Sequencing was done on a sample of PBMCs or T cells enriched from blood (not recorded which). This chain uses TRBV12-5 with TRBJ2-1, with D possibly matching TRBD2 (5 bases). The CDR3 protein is CASGLTTSGFNEQFF. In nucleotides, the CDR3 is TGTGCTAGTGGTTTGACCACATCGGGGTTTAATGAGCAGTTCTTC.